These T cell receptor beta chains were read from a single sample in a study of CD8+CD57+ T cells in acquired aplastic anemia. MiXCR, run by TCRdb on the reads, gives a single entry per CDR3 protein. This sample has about 110,000 distinct CDR3 sequences, with 51% found just once. Material: sorted CD4+, CD8+, or CD8+CD57+ T cells (not recorded which) from PBMCs. These receptors came from a human donor in good health, serving as a control. Each CDR3 is given with its conserved first and last residue. A D gene is named only where the DNA matches it firmly. Clone size is shown for a subset of rows, as once, few, many or a class of expanded clone.

size: many
D: TRBD1
J: TRBJ2-5
V: TRBV4-3
DNA: TGCGCCAGCAGCCAATCCGACAGGGGTCAAGAGACCCAGTACTTC
CDR3: CASSQSDRGQETQYF

size: NA
D: TRBD2
J: TRBJ2-7
V: TRBV7-3
DNA: TGTGCCAGCAGCCCCGGGGGACTAGCGGGGGGTTTTACCGACGAGCAGTACTTC
CDR3: CASSPGGLAGGFTDEQYF

size: NA
D: NA
J: TRBJ1-3
V: TRBV29-1
DNA: TGCAGCGTTGAGACCGGATCCGGAAACACCATATATTTT
CDR3: CSVETGSGNTIYF

size: many
D: NA
J: TRBJ2-5
V: TRBV7-7
DNA: TGTGCCAGCAGCTTAGTGGTCGAGGCAGCCGAGACCCAGTACTTC
CDR3: CASSLVVEAAETQYF

size: NA
D: TRBD1
J: TRBJ2-7
V: TRBV10-3
DNA: TGTGCCATCAGTGAGCCAGGGACAGGGTCCTACGAGCAGTACTTC
CDR3: CAISEPGTGSYEQYF

size: NA
D: NA
J: TRBJ1-6
V: TRBV24-1
DNA: TGTGCCACCAGTACGGGGAGTAATTCACCCCTCCACTTT
CDR3: CATSTGSNSPLHF

size: NA
D: NA
J: TRBJ2-3
V: TRBV6-4
DNA: TGTGCCAGCAGTGACTCGAGCGCAGATACGCAGTATTTT
CDR3: CASSDSSADTQYF

size: NA
D: NA
J: TRBJ1-1
V: TRBV2
DNA: TGTGCCAGCAACAGGGACGGTCGAACAATTGAAGCTTTCTTT
CDR3: CASNRDGRTIEAFF

size: many
D: TRBD1
J: TRBJ1-2
V: TRBV9
DNA: TGTGCCAGCTCAGGGGGGGAGGCGGGCTACACCTTC
CDR3: CASSGGEAGYTF

size: NA
D: NA
J: TRBJ1-1
V: TRBV5-1
DNA: TGCGCCAGCAGCTTGTCAGGGCAGTTAGGCACTGAAGCTTTCTTT
CDR3: CASSLSGQLGTEAFF

size: NA
D: NA
J: TRBJ1-2
V: TRBV20-1
DNA: TGCAGTGCTAGAGATTGGGAAGACCTCTATGGCTACACCTTC
CDR3: CSARDWEDLYGYTF